These 29 T cell receptor beta chains share one sample of origin, sequenced in a study of T-cell memory formation after mild COVID-19. One entry per CDR3 protein results from TCRdb running MiXCR on the 5' RACE reads. This sample has 550,000 to 700,000 distinct CDR3 sequences, with 15% to 20% found just once. Sequenced: PBMCs or a T cell subset sorted from them (not recorded which). These receptors were collected from an adult woman who had mild COVID-19 (a few samples of this study predate the infection). Cell type and time point are not known.

This clonotype was counted a few times. This rearrangement joins TRBV9 to TRBJ1-4; no clear D. The CDR3 runs 17 residues. Germline CDR1 is SGDLS and CDR2 is YYNGEE. With 4 bases removed from V and 7 bases from J, the gap between germline ends came to 23 bases. In DNA form, the CDR3 reads TGTGCCAGCAGCTACCCCGAGCAAGGGAAGATAGGTGAAAAACTGTTTTTT. Protein sequence: CASSYPEQGKIGEKLFF.

This clonotype was detected many times. This chain joins TRBV12-3 or TRBV12-4 and TRBJ2-3; D gene ambiguous. The CDR3 covers 15 residues. The V end lost 2 bases, the J end lost 0 bases, and 9 bases lay between the germline ends. CDR3 residues: CASSLLVQSTDTQYF. CDR3 DNA: TGTGCCAGCAGTTTACTAGTTCAGAGCACAGATACGCAGTATTTT.

This clonotype was seen more than once but under ten times. The V call is TRBV27, the J call TRBJ2-2; 9 bases agree with TRBD1. The CDR3 is made up of 14 amino acids. V lost 8 bases to trimming and J lost 2 bases; unmatched junction nucleotides: 3. Germline lookup yields CDR1 MNHEY and CDR2 SMNVEV (reference sequence). The chain's CDR3 is CASLGQGNTGELFF. CDR3 in DNA: TGTGCCAGCTTGGGACAGGGCAACACCGGGGAGCTGTTTTTT.

This clonotype occurred many times. The V and J genes are TRBV6-2 or TRBV6-3 and TRBJ2-1; 8 nucleotides agree with TRBD2. The CDR3 length is 15 residues. The ends lost 5 bases at V and 2 bases at J; junction bases unmatched: 5. In germline, CDR1 is MNHEY, CDR2 SVGEGT. In DNA form, the CDR3 reads TGTGCCAGCAGTCCAGCGGGAGAGCCCTACAATGAGCAGTTCTTC. It codes for CASSPAGEPYNEQFF.

This clonotype has more than one count but fewer than ten. The rearrangement uses TRBV27 and TRBJ2-1; possibly TRBD2 for D (6 bases). V lost 3 bases and J lost 9, with 12 bases in between. CDR1 MNHEY and CDR2 SMNVEV come from the germline V gene (reference sequence). The CDR3 sequence is 13 residues long. CDR3 DNA sequence: TGTGCCAGCAGTTTGGAGGGAGGAAGTGAGCAGTTCTTC. Its translation: CASSLEGGSEQFF.

The chain has TRBV5-1 and TRBJ2-3, with D perhaps TRBD1 or TRBD2 (6 bases each). This CDR3 has 16 amino acids. V lost 0 bases to trimming and J lost 1 base, with 12 bases between them. The germline CDR1 and CDR2 sequences are SGHRS and YFSETQ. CDR3 protein: CASSLEGGLGTDTQYF. Written as DNA, the CDR3 is TGCGCCAGCAGCTTGGAAGGGGGGCTTGGCACAGATACGCAGTATTTT. The full variable domain, its missing parts supplied by reference TRBV5-1 and TRBJ2-3, is KAGVTQTPRYLIKTRGQQVTLSCSPISGHRSVSWYQQTPGQGLQFLFEYFSETQRNKGNFPGRFSGRQFSNSRSEMNVSTLELGDSALYLCASSLEGGLGTDTQYFGPGTRLTVL.

This clonotype was picked up a small number of times. The chain uses TRBV15 and TRBJ2-3; weak D call: TRBD2 (7 bases). The CDR3 runs 14 residues. Trimming took 10 bases from V and 2 from J, leaving 16 bases between them. Germline-derived CDR1 and CDR2 are LNHNV and YYDKDF (reference sequence). This CDR3 is CAITGGGITDTQYF. The CDR3 nucleotides read TGTGCCATTACGGGGGGCGGGATCACAGATACGCAGTATTTT.

This clonotype was found a few times. The rearrangement uses TRBV4-2 and TRBJ2-5; 9 bases line up with TRBD1. V lost 2 bases, J lost 4 bases, and 5 bases stayed unmatched. The CDR3 is 15 amino acids. Germline lookup yields CDR1 LGHNA and CDR2 YNFKEQ. The DNA of the CDR3 is TGTGCCAGCAGCCAATCTTCGGGACAGGGAGAGACCCAGTACTTC. Protein sequence: CASSQSSGQGETQYF.

This clonotype was seen more than once but under ten times. This chain connects TRBV12-3 or TRBV12-4 to TRBJ1-2; no definite D call. The CDR3 runs to 14 residues. Trimming left V 3 bases short and J 3 bases short, with 11 bases between. The CDR3 nucleotides read TGTGCCAGCAGTTTGGCGACACGGGACTATGGCTACACCTTC. It yields the protein CASSLATRDYGYTF.

The J gene is TRBJ2-1, the V gene TRBV19, with TRBD1 matching 8 bases. Germline V gene lookup returns CDR1 LNHDA and CDR2 SQIVND (reference sequence). V gave up 7 bases and J gave up 6 bases; unmatched junction bases: 11. There are 15 residues in the CDR3. The CDR3 reads CASTPRDRGVNEQFF. The CDR3 nucleotides read TGTGCCAGTACCCCCCGCGACAGGGGAGTCAATGAGCAGTTCTTC.

V usage is TRBV15 and J usage is TRBJ2-5; no firm D call. This CDR3 has 14 amino acids. CDR1 and CDR2 (germline): LNHNV, YYDKDF (reference sequence). V lost 5 bases, J lost 2 bases, and 12 bases lay in between. The CDR3 DNA reads as TGTGCCACCAGCCACATCGAAACGCAAGAGACCCAGTACTTC. This codes for CATSHIETQETQYF.

The V gene is TRBV7-2, the J gene TRBJ2-1, with 7 bases lining up with TRBD2. CDR3 length: 17 amino acids. Germline V CDR1 and CDR2: SGHTA, FQGNSA. V lost 1 base, J lost 0 bases, and 6 bases stayed unmatched. CDR3 bases: TGTGCCAGCAGCTTAGAGGGAGGGGTTAGCTCCTACAATGAGCAGTTCTTC. Protein sequence: CASSLEGGVSSYNEQFF.

The table lists this clonotype with many counts. The rearrangement links TRBV12-3 or TRBV12-4 to TRBJ2-5, with 11 bases lining up with TRBD2. V shed 6 bases and J 5 bases; nucleotides not matched to a gene: 11. The CDR3 consists of 16 residues. The CDR3 loop is CASSPKIAGGPETQYF. The DNA for the CDR3 is TGTGCCAGCAGCCCGAAGATAGCGGGGGGGCCTGAGACCCAGTACTTC.

This clonotype was detected only a few times. The chain links TRBV5-1 to TRBJ1-6, with D possibly being TRBD1 (6 bases). Deletions cut 4 bases from V and 7 bases from J, with 12 bases between. CDR1 is SGHRS and CDR2 is YFSETQ in the germline V gene. This CDR3 region has 14 residues. CDR3 sequence: CASSRGGRNSPLHF. The CDR3 nucleotides are TGCGCCAGCAGCAGGGGGGGCAGGAATTCACCCCTCCACTTT.

As DNA, the CDR3 is TGTGCCAGCAGTTACTCGTTTGGGAATTCGGGGGAGACCCAGTACTTC. It is translated as CASSYSFGNSGETQYF. V gene TRBV6-6 combines with J gene TRBJ2-5; a weak D match, TRBD2 (5 bases). Trimming cost V 0 bases and J 5 bases, with 16 bases left between them. Germline V gives CDR1 MNHNY, CDR2 SVGAGI (reference sequence). The CDR3 runs 16 residues.

This clonotype was detected only a few times. The rearrangement joins TRBV18 to TRBJ2-7; D may match TRBD1 or TRBD2 (6 bases each). V was shortened by 1 base and J by 2 bases, with 15 bases between the two germline ends. Germline CDR1 and CDR2: KGHSH and LQKENI. CDR3 size: 16 residues. The CDR3: CASSPRAGGGTYEQYF. The CDR3 nucleotides are TGTGCCAGCTCACCACGGGCCGGAGGGGGAACCTACGAGCAGTACTTC.

Only a few counts were recorded for this clonotype. The chain joins TRBV5-1 to TRBJ2-1; 9 nucleotides line up with TRBD2. The CDR3 covers 15 residues. The germline V gene encodes CDR1 SGHRS and CDR2 YFSETQ. Trimming took 4 bases from V and 2 from J; bases not matched to a gene: 4. In DNA form, the CDR3 reads TGCGCCAGCAGCCCCAGGACTAGCGCCTACAATGAGCAGTTCTTC. As protein: CASSPRTSAYNEQFF.

The chain is built from TRBV30 and TRBJ1-2; the match to TRBD1 covers 10 bases. This CDR3 contains 15 residues. The J segment lost 6 bases and the V segment lost 2 bases, leaving 9 bases of the junction unmatched. Germline CDR1 is GTSNPN and CDR2 is SVGIG (reference sequence). CDR3 coding DNA: TGTGCCTGGAGTTCGGGAACTGGGACAGGGGATGGCTACACCTTC. This gives the protein CAWSSGTGTGDGYTF.

V is TRBV18 and J is TRBJ2-3; 9 bases align to TRBD1. Germline V gives CDR1 KGHSH, CDR2 LQKENI. This CDR3 is built from 15 residues. Unmatched junction bases numbered 9, after V lost 8 bases and J lost 3 bases. The CDR3 coding sequence is TGTGCCAGCAGCCCCCCGACAGGGGGAACAGATACGCAGTATTTT. It yields the protein CASSPPTGGTDTQYF.

This clonotype was observed a few times. The chain employs TRBV11-3 and TRBJ2-1; TRBD2 agrees at 9 bases. Losses at the gene ends were 1 base for V and 8 bases for J; bases not matched to a gene: 6. CDR3 size: 15 residues. Germline V gene lookup returns CDR1 SGHNT and CDR2 YENEEA. CDR3 DNA sequence: TGTGCCAGCAGCTTAGCTGGGACTAGCTCGTATGAGCAGTTCTTC. It translates to CASSLAGTSSYEQFF.

This clonotype has a handful of counts. J is TRBJ2-3 and V is TRBV11-3; the match to TRBD2 covers 7 bases. This CDR3 spans 16 amino acids. The V gene end was trimmed by 4 bases and the J gene end by 2 bases; junction bases not matched to a gene: 9. The germline CDR1 and CDR2 sequences are SGHNT and YENEEA. The CDR3 region is CASSSRRGRDTDTQYF. The CDR3 coding sequence is TGTGCCAGCAGCTCGAGGCGCGGGAGAGACACAGATACGCAGTATTTT.

This clonotype turned up a few times. The chain is built from TRBV12-3 or TRBV12-4 and TRBJ1-4; TRBD1 agrees at 10 bases. The J segment lost 3 bases and the V segment lost 5 bases, leaving 6 bases of the junction unmatched. This CDR3 has 16 residues. The CDR3: CASSPTGGLANEKLFF. CDR3 bases: TGTGCCAGCAGTCCGACAGGGGGCCTAGCTAATGAAAAACTGTTTTTT.

This clonotype was found a few times. The V and J genes are TRBV5-1 and TRBJ2-3, with 7 bases identical to TRBD2. The CDR3 covers 15 residues. V lost 8 bases, J lost 2 bases, and 11 bases stayed unmatched. Germline CDR1 is SGHRS and CDR2 is YFSETQ. CDR3 loop: CARRSREALTDTQYF. DNA for the CDR3: TGCGCCAGGAGGTCCCGGGAGGCCCTCACAGATACGCAGTATTTT.

The chain has TRBV2 and TRBJ2-7; 8 nucleotides align to TRBD2. The CDR3 runs 17 residues. CDR1 and CDR2 from the germline V gene are SNHLY and FYNNEI. After removal of 2 bases from V and 2 bases from J, the junction contained 11 bases not matched to a gene. The DNA for the CDR3 is TGTGCCAGCAGTGAAAGGAGCGGGGGACGGTTCACCTACGAGCAGTACTTC. This sequence encodes CASSERSGGRFTYEQYF.

This chain links TRBV7-8 with TRBJ1-2; D gene uncertain. The CDR3 contains 15 residues. V lost 4 bases and J 6 bases, leaving 18 bases between the germline ends. CDR1 and CDR2 (germline): SGHVS, FQNEAQ. CDR3 amino acids: CASSSSVRPVDGYTF. DNA of the CDR3: TGTGCCAGCAGCTCTTCAGTCAGGCCGGTGGATGGCTACACCTTC.

This clonotype was seen a handful of times. The chain joins TRBV20-1 to TRBJ2-6; TRBD1 matches at 7 bases. The CDR3 is 16 residues long. V lost 6 bases to trimming and J lost 0 bases; unmatched junction nucleotides: 8. Germline CDR1 reads DFQATT; CDR2 reads SNEGSKA (reference sequence). CDR3 protein: CSARPGQSSGANVLTF. In DNA, the CDR3 is TGCAGTGCGCGACCGGGACAGAGCTCTGGGGCCAACGTCCTGACTTTC.

This clonotype was observed once. V and J are TRBV5-1 and TRBJ2-7; D tentatively fits TRBD1 or TRBD2 (6 bases each). The CDR3 sequence is 15 residues long. The V and J ends lost 5 bases and 6 bases respectively, with 21 bases between them. The germline V gene has CDR1 SGHRS and CDR2 YFSETQ. Here the CDR3 reads CASRGGIQGRLEQYF. CDR3 nucleotides: TGCGCCAGCAGAGGAGGGATCCAGGGGAGACTCGAGCAGTACTTC.

This chain joins TRBV12-3 or TRBV12-4 and TRBJ1-4; D may be TRBD1 (5 bases). The germline V and J ends were trimmed by 4 bases and 7 bases, with 13 bases remaining between them. The CDR3 spans 14 residues. In DNA form, the CDR3 reads TGTGCCAGCAGTTGGGGGACGGTTGGTGAAAAACTGTTTTTT. Amino acid sequence: CASSWGTVGEKLFF.

The V and J genes are TRBV7-9 and TRBJ2-5; 8 nucleotides agree with TRBD2. The germline CDR1 and CDR2 sequences are SEHNR and FQNEAQ (reference sequence). This CDR3 comprises 16 residues. V lost 3 bases and J lost 2; bases outside the gene matches: 8. This chain's CDR3 is CASSFRPGTRQETQYF. CDR3 nucleotides: TGTGCCAGCAGCTTCCGCCCTGGGACTAGACAAGAGACCCAGTACTTC.